One and the same sample provided the 22 T cell receptor beta chains below, sequenced in a study of T cells in Graves' hyperthyroidism and ophthalmopathy. Authors of the study amplified TCR beta CDR3 regions from RNA transcripts. HTBI primers drove first-round RT-PCR of the TCR CDR3. MiXCR, run by TCRdb on the multiplex PCR reads, gives a single entry per CDR3 protein. The data hold about 46,000 distinct CDR3 sequences, with about half observed a single time. The sequencing input was peripheral blood or thyroid tissue (not recorded which). The receptors shown here come from a woman in her fifties or sixties with Graves' hyperthyroidism.

In its sample, this clonotype was seen many times. This chain uses TRBV10-2 with TRBJ2-7; 7 bases match TRBD2. CDR1 is WSHSY, CDR2 SAAADI, per germline. This CDR3 comprises 15 residues. V gave up 6 bases and J gave up 0 bases; unmatched junction bases: 8. DNA for the CDR3: TGCGCCAGCAGACAATCCCGGGACTACTCCTACGAGCAGTACTTC. Translation: CASRQSRDYSYEQYF.

The chain uses TRBV20-1 and TRBJ1-1; a weak D match, TRBD1 (5 bases). Deletions cut 0 bases from V and 11 bases from J, with 10 bases between. The germline CDR1 and CDR2 sequences are DFQATT and SNEGSKA (reference sequence). The CDR3 length is 11 residues. The chain's CDR3 is CSARDRGTAFF. DNA of the CDR3: TGCAGTGCTAGAGATCGTGGGACGGCTTTCTTT.

This clonotype came up a few times. The genes are TRBV2 and TRBJ1-5; D is possibly TRBD1 (5 bases). Germline CDR1 is SNHLY and CDR2 is FYNNEI. V lost 5 bases and J lost 0, with 23 bases in between. This CDR3 contains 19 residues. The CDR3 reads CASSMTRPGGVYSNQPQHF. The CDR3 DNA reads TGTGCCAGCAGTATGACTCGACCCGGAGGGGTTTATAGCAATCAGCCCCAGCATTTT.

V gene TRBV7-2 combines with J gene TRBJ1-3; 9 bases are shared with TRBD1. Looked up from germline, CDR1 is SGHTA and CDR2 is FQGNSA. This CDR3 has 15 amino acids. J was trimmed by 0 bases and V by 3 bases; bases with no gene match: 0. The CDR3 nucleotides are TGTGCCAGCAGCTTGACAGGGGGCTCTGGAAACACCATATATTTT. It specifies CASSLTGGSGNTIYF.

This clonotype is classed as large. The chain is built from TRBV7-6 and TRBJ2-6, with TRBD1 matching 9 bases. CDR1 and CDR2 from the germline V gene are SGHVS and FNYEAQ. Losses at the gene ends were 3 bases for V and 0 bases for J; bases not matched to a gene: 6. CDR3 length: 18 residues. The DNA of the CDR3 is TGTGCCAGCAGCTTTCCCCCGGGACAGGGCTCTGGGGCCAACGTCCTGACTTTC. This codes for CASSFPPGQGSGANVLTF.

This clonotype has ten or more counts. The genes are TRBV6-5 and TRBJ2-7; 7 bases map to TRBD2. CDR1 is MNHEY, CDR2 SVGAGI, per germline. The CDR3 extends over 15 amino acids. Unmatched junction bases numbered 8, after V lost 0 bases and J lost 6 bases. The CDR3: CASSYSSEGGLEQYF. CDR3 sequence (DNA): TGTGCCAGCAGTTACTCTTCCGAGGGAGGGCTCGAGCAGTACTTC.

In this sample, this clonotype turned up many times. This rearrangement joins TRBV5-1 to TRBJ2-6; D might be TRBD1 or TRBD2, each matching 5 bases. The CDR3 is 16 amino acids. Germline CDR1 is SGHRS and CDR2 is YFSETQ. Trimming cost V 4 bases and J 0 bases, with 11 bases left between them. For the CDR3, the DNA is TGCGCCAGCAGCGGACGGGACCCCTCTGGGGCCAACGTCCTGACTTTC. It codes for CASSGRDPSGANVLTF.

The chain recombines TRBV20-1 with TRBJ2-7; the D gene is possibly TRBD1 (6 bases). Germline V gene lookup returns CDR1 DFQATT and CDR2 SNEGSKA (reference sequence). Trimming removed 1 base at V and 9 bases at J, with 7 bases between. The CDR3 spans 10 residues. CDR3: CSARGGGQYF. In DNA, the CDR3 is TGCAGTGCTAGAGGAGGGGGGCAGTACTTC.

This clonotype was observed at least ten times. V gene TRBV4-1 combines with J gene TRBJ1-3, with 7 bases matching TRBD1. The CDR3 has 18 residues. Germline V lookup: CDR1 MGHRA, CDR2 YSYEKL. The J segment lost 0 bases and the V segment lost 1 base, leaving 9 bases of the junction unmatched. Written as DNA, the CDR3 is TGCGCCAGCAGCCAAGTTTGGACAGGTCAAAGCTCTGGAAACACCATATATTTT. Translating gives CASSQVWTGQSSGNTIYF.

This clonotype was detected only a few times. Since a much larger clone is just one base distant, this may be a read error. The chain employs TRBV7-9 and TRBJ2-7, with 7 nucleotides matching TRBD1. The CDR3 runs 15 residues. After removal of 4 bases from V and 0 bases from J, the junction contained 6 bases not matched to a gene. Germline-derived CDR1 and CDR2 are SEHNR and FQNEAQ (reference sequence). The CDR3 DNA sequence: TGTGCCAGCAGCTCACAGGGGACCCTCTCCTACGAGCAGTACTTC. Translation: CASSSQGTLSYEQYF.

The chain joins TRBV10-3 to TRBJ1-2, with D unclear. V lost 4 bases and J lost 8, with 17 bases in between. Germline loops: CDR1 ENHRY, CDR2 SYGVKD. The CDR3 loop spans 14 amino acids. The CDR3 DNA follows: TGTGCCATCAGTGCCAGCGGCAGGTCCCAAGGCTACACCTTC. As protein: CAISASGRSQGYTF.

The sample holds many counts of this clonotype. This chain uses TRBV7-2 with TRBJ1-1, with D unclear. Looked up from germline, CDR1 is SGHTA and CDR2 is FQGNSA. The CDR3 contains 14 residues. Trimming shortened V by 3 bases and J by 0 bases, and 8 bases separated the two germline ends. The CDR3 sequence is CASSFGRMNTEAFF. CDR3 nucleotide sequence: TGTGCCAGCAGCTTCGGGCGGATGAACACTGAAGCTTTCTTT.

V gene TRBV12-3 or TRBV12-4 combines with J gene TRBJ2-2, with 11 bases aligning to TRBD2. Trimming removed 8 bases from V and 4 bases from J; junction bases left unmatched: 6. The CDR3 consists of 15 residues. As DNA, the CDR3 is TGTGCCAGCTCGGGGACTAGCGGAAGCACCGGGGAGCTGTTTTTT. Amino acid sequence: CASSGTSGSTGELFF.

CDR3: CSARVGGEQYF. In DNA, the CDR3 is TGCAGTGCTAGAGTAGGCGGGGAGCAGTACTTC. V usage is TRBV20-1 and J usage is TRBJ2-7, with a tentative D call TRBD2 (5 bases). The V end was cut by 1 base, the J end by 7 bases, with 8 bases between. The germline gives CDR1 DFQATT, CDR2 SNEGSKA (reference sequence). This CDR3 is 11 amino acids long.

This clonotype was recorded many times. J is TRBJ2-3 and V is TRBV20-1; D might be TRBD1 or TRBD2, each matching 5 bases. The V end lost 0 bases, the J end lost 4 bases, and 11 bases lay between the germline ends. Per the germline V gene, CDR1 is DFQATT and CDR2 is SNEGSKA (reference sequence). The CDR3 extends over 14 amino acids. The CDR3 nucleotides read TGCAGTGCTAGAGATGTTTGGGGACCAGATACGCAGTATTTT. Amino acids: CSARDVWGPDTQYF.

This clonotype was seen repeatedly, ten times or more. The chain couples TRBV7-4 to TRBJ2-7; TRBD2 matches 12 bases. This CDR3 is 15 amino acids long. V shed 1 base and J 4 bases; nucleotides not matched to a gene: 2. Germline V lookup: CDR1 SGHVT, CDR2 SQSDAQ. CDR3 in DNA: TGTGCCAGCAGCTTAGGGACTAGCGGGATATACGAGCAGTACTTC. Its translation: CASSLGTSGIYEQYF. The full variable domain, rest sourced from reference TRBV7-4 and TRBJ2-7, is GAGVSQSPRYKVAKRGRDVALRCDSISGHVTLYWYRQTLGQGSEVLTYSQSDAQRDKSGRPSGRFSAERPERSVSTLKIQRTEQGDSAVYLCASSLGTSGIYEQYFGPGTRLTVT.

The chain carries TRBV29-1 and TRBJ1-1; D is unclear. The CDR3 is made up of 12 amino acids. V was shortened by 1 base and J by 8 bases, with 11 bases between the two germline ends. Germline lookup yields CDR1 SQVTM and CDR2 ANQGSEA. CDR3: CSVEGGRPEAFF. CDR3 sequence (DNA): TGCAGCGTTGAAGGGGGTAGGCCGGAAGCTTTCTTT.

The chain carries TRBV29-1 and TRBJ2-5; TRBD2 aligns across 14 bases. Germline V CDR1 and CDR2: SQVTM, ANQGSEA. The CDR3 loop spans 14 amino acids. Trimming took 7 bases from V and 4 from J; bases not matched to a gene: 5. CDR3 in amino acids: CSASGTSGRETQYF. The CDR3 DNA reads TGCAGCGCATCCGGGACTAGCGGGAGAGAGACCCAGTACTTC.

The V call is TRBV7-9, the J call TRBJ1-1; 9 nucleotides match TRBD1. The germline gives CDR1 SEHNR, CDR2 FQNEAQ (reference sequence). V was pared by 3 bases and J by 0 bases, with 2 bases of the junction left unmatched. The CDR3 spans 15 residues. CDR3: CASSFRTGVNTEAFF. CDR3 sequence (DNA): TGTGCCAGCAGCTTCCGGACAGGGGTGAACACTGAAGCTTTCTTT. The full variable domain, with the rest looked up from reference TRBV7-9 and TRBJ1-1, is DTGVSQNPRHKITKRGQNVTFRCDPISEHNRLYWYRQTLGQGPEFLTYFQNEAQLEKSRLLSDRFSAERPKGSFSTLEIQRTEQGDSAMYLCASSFRTGVNTEAFFGQGTRLTVV.

This clonotype was picked up many times. The rearrangement joins TRBV13 to TRBJ2-3, with 8 bases that match TRBD2. The V gene's germline CDR1 is PRHDT and CDR2 FYEKMQ (reference sequence). The CDR3 sequence is 16 residues long. V lost 5 bases and J lost 1; bases outside the gene matches: 8. The CDR3 nucleotides read TGTGCCAGCAGCCCTCCGGGACTAGGTGGCACAGATACGCAGTATTTT. Residues: CASSPPGLGGTDTQYF.

The chain couples TRBV20-1 to TRBJ1-2; D may be TRBD1 (5 bases). CDR1 is DFQATT, CDR2 SNEGSKA, per germline (reference sequence). The CDR3 has 15 residues. Trimming shortened V by 0 bases and J by 2 bases, and 13 bases separated the two germline ends. In DNA, the CDR3 is TGCAGTGCTAGAGATCGTGGGACGTCCAACTATGGCTACACCTTC. Translation gives CSARDRGTSNYGYTF.

This clonotype was seen only a few times. Just one base apart from a much larger clone, this may be a read error. The gene calls are TRBV19 and TRBJ2-2, with no clear D. V dropped 11 bases and J dropped 6 bases, with 22 bases sitting between them. Per the germline V gene, CDR1 is LNHDA and CDR2 is SQIVND (reference sequence). The CDR3 has 15 amino acids. The CDR3 here is CAGNRQLKGAGELFF. CDR3 coding DNA: TGTGCCGGTAACCGCCAGTTGAAGGGTGCCGGGGAGCTGTTTTTT.